Included here is one T cell receptor beta chain sequence, with context. What it recognizes is unknown. Both iRepertoire HTBI primers and Arm-PCR of CDR3 regions were used to build the TCR beta libraries. TCRdb itself ran the multiplex PCR reads through MiXCR, one entry per CDR3 protein. The sample records about 530,000 distinct CDR3 sequences, 15% to 20% being singletons. This specimen belongs to a study of regulatory T cells in long-lasting Graves disease. Germline V gives CDR1 SNHLY, CDR2 FYNNEI. Trimming removed 5 bases at V and 2 bases at J, with 12 bases between. The CDR3 length is 15 residues. Study outcomes and limitations: Whereas new patients shared 966 public clonotypes, persistent patients shared more, at under 3,500.

Time point meaning: newly diagnosed GD, antithyroid drugs for less than 3 months. PBMCs were the source of the RNA used for TCR sequencing. The same sample was also used in a study of T cells in Graves' hyperthyroidism and ophthalmopathy.

The source of this sequence is a woman aged 35-60 years with Graves disease. This sample comprised peripheral blood mononuclear cells (PBMCs), obtained at new diagnosis, from a patient treated with antithyroid drugs. The rearrangement joins TRBV2 to TRBJ2-2; D is ambiguous. CDR3 DNA: TGTGCCAGCAGTCCCCGTGGACCCAACACCGGGGAGCTGTTTTTT. Translated, it gives CASSPRGPNTGELFF.